This T cell receptor beta chain was sequenced in a study of human T cells and chemical hapten exposure. V was pared by 6 bases and J by 6 bases, with 15 bases between. The length of the CDR3 is 13 residues. Germline V gene lookup returns CDR1 SQVTM and CDR2 ANQGSEA. Time point defined: patch test 1, 2 weeks after DPC sensitization. Regarding treatment: therapeutic diphenylcyclopropenone sensitization with weekly scalp DPC. Points on this clonotype: This likely comes from a read error, as the CDR3 has no conserved phenylalanine or tryptophan at its end.

TCRdb redid the calling of the RACE reads with MiXCR, one entry per CDR3 protein. The sample records about 56,000 distinct CDR3 sequences, approximately 8.6% being singletons. The sequences come from whole blood, collected in connection with sensitization to the hapten diphenylcyclopropenone (DPC). The sequence was collected from a woman aged 40 to 50 with alopecia areata. Some clones in this sample may be carry-over from other donors' samples. V is TRBV29-1 and J is TRBJ2-4, with a tentative D call TRBD1 (5 bases). CDR3 nucleotides: TGCAGCGTGGAACGGGCTAGGGGAAACATTCAGTACCTC. Translation gives CSVERARGNIQYL.